Following are 18 T cell receptor beta chains from one sample sequenced in a study of blood T cell repertoires in COVID-19. Sequencing used immunoSEQ multiplex PCR; TCRdb keeps in-frame clones, though not all of them. The sample lists 70,000 to 90,000 clones, about 76% occurring once. Sequenced: peripheral blood. The receptors stem from a human donor in a cohort sampled during active COVID-19.

This clone appeared a few times. This chain joins TRBV11-2 and TRBJ2-5; no reliable D call. V lost 1 base to trimming and J lost 1 base, with 4 bases between them. Germline V lookup: CDR1 SGHAT, CDR2 FQNNGV. The CDR3 extends over 13 amino acids. CDR3 amino acids: CASSLGAQETQYF. CDR3 nucleotide sequence: TGTGCCAGCAGCTTAGGCGCCCAAGAGACCCAGTACTTC.

The gene calls are TRBV23-1 and TRBJ2-7, with D possibly being TRBD1 (5 bases). TRBV23-1 is noted as an ORF with a role that remains uncertain. The V and J ends lost 0 bases and 4 bases respectively, with 13 bases between them. This CDR3 is built from 15 residues. The CDR3 protein is CASSQSLGRVYEQYF. The CDR3 DNA is TGCGCCAGCAGTCAATCTTTGGGCAGGGTATACGAGCAGTACTTC.

This clone was seen a few times. V is TRBV12-5 and J is TRBJ2-2, with D perhaps matching TRBD2 (6 bases). This CDR3 contains 17 residues. In germline, CDR1 is LGHNT, CDR2 FRNRAP. V shed 0 bases and J shed 3 bases, with 14 bases lying between them. CDR3 in DNA: TGTGCTAGTGGTTTGGTACACCCGGAGGGAGACACCGGGGAGCTGTTTTTT. Translation: CASGLVHPEGDTGELFF.

The V and J genes are TRBV7-9 and TRBJ1-4, with a weak D call TRBD1 (6 bases). CDR3 length equals 14 residues. Germline loops: CDR1 SEHNR, CDR2 FQNEAQ (reference sequence). The ends were cut back, 1 base at V and 6 bases at J, with 9 bases in the middle. CDR3 sequence: CASSLGGGYEKLFF. The CDR3 DNA is TGTGCCAGCAGCTTAGGAGGGGGTTATGAAAAACTGTTTTTT.

This clone was counted ten times or more. V usage is TRBV5-5 and J usage is TRBJ2-7; D not certain. The germline gives CDR1 SGHKS, CDR2 YYEKEE (reference sequence). V lost 0 bases, J lost 0 bases, and 10 bases lay in between. This CDR3 contains 15 residues. The CDR3 spells CASSLDQAVSYEQYF. The DNA for the CDR3 is TGTGCCAGCAGCTTGGACCAGGCCGTCTCCTACGAGCAGTACTTC.

The chain employs TRBV27 and TRBJ2-7; 11 nucleotides line up with TRBD2. From germline, CDR1 is MNHEY and CDR2 SMNVEV (reference sequence). This CDR3 contains 16 residues. Germline trimming cut 5 bases from V and 3 bases from J; bases unmatched to any gene: 9. This CDR3 reads CASSPQLAGDFYEQYF. The CDR3 coding sequence is TGTGCCAGCAGTCCCCAACTAGCGGGAGATTTCTACGAGCAGTACTTC.

The chain is built from TRBV25-1 and TRBJ2-1; possible D gene TRBD2, 7 bases. The CDR3 contains 14 residues. The V end was cut by 1 base, the J end by 10 bases, with 14 bases between. Germline V gene sequence: CDR1 MGHDK, CDR2 SYGVNS. CDR3 residues: CASSESGGGREQFF. For the CDR3, the DNA is TGTGCCAGCAGTGAATCAGGCGGGGGCCGGGAGCAGTTCTTC.

Only one count was recorded for this clone. The chain recombines TRBV18 with TRBJ1-4; TRBD1 is a possible D gene (6 bases). Germline V gene lookup returns CDR1 KGHSH and CDR2 LQKENI. This CDR3 comprises 15 residues. Trimming removed 4 bases from V and 8 bases from J, with 17 bases in between. The CDR3 region has the DNA TGTGCCAGCTCACAAAGGACGAAAACAGGGGAAAAACTGTTTTTT. Its translation is CASSQRTKTGEKLFF.

The count of this clone is one. V gene TRBV24-1 combines with J gene TRBJ2-3, with 7 positions matching TRBD1. This CDR3 has 13 amino acids. V shed 7 bases and J 5 bases; nucleotides not matched to a gene: 5. CDR1 is KGHDR, CDR2 SFDVKD, per germline. The CDR3 sequence is CATRDRVRDTQYF. In DNA, the CDR3 is TGTGCCACCAGAGACAGGGTGAGAGATACGCAGTATTTT.

The V gene is TRBV6-1, the J gene TRBJ1-6; D is possibly TRBD1 (6 bases). V was cut by 3 bases and J by 7 bases, with 16 bases left in between. Germline-derived CDR1 and CDR2 are MNHNS and SASEGT. There are 16 residues in the CDR3. The CDR3 DNA is TGTGCCAGCAGTGAGACGATGGGGGCGACGAATTCACCCCTCCACTTT. Amino acids: CASSETMGATNSPLHF.

The V call is TRBV15, the J call TRBJ2-7; 9 bases are shared with TRBD2. Per germline, CDR1 LNHNV and CDR2 YYDKDF (reference sequence). This CDR3 region has 16 residues. V shed 0 bases, J shed 6 bases, and the junction held 9 bases outside the gene matches. The CDR3 sequence: CATSRDWTSDWREQYF. The CDR3 nucleotides are TGTGCCACCAGCAGAGATTGGACTAGCGACTGGCGCGAGCAGTACTTC.

J is TRBJ2-3 and V is TRBV2; TRBD2 matches at 8 bases. In germline, CDR1 is SNHLY, CDR2 FYNNEI. The CDR3 runs 16 residues. The V segment lost 0 bases and the J segment 6 bases; nucleotides outside the gene matches: 8. CDR3 in amino acids: CASSEAGTGGPDTQYF. As DNA, the CDR3 is TGTGCCAGCAGTGAAGCGGGTACGGGAGGGCCGGATACGCAGTATTTT.

CDR3 sequence (DNA): TGTGCTAGTGGTTTAGGTCTAGCCAGGACCCAGTACTTC. It encodes CASGLGLARTQYF. The chain combines TRBV12-5 with TRBJ2-5; possible D gene TRBD2, 5 bases. V was cut by 3 bases and J by 7 bases, with 12 bases left in between. There are 13 residues in the CDR3. Germline V lookup: CDR1 LGHNT, CDR2 FRNRAP.

In this sample, this clone turned up many times. The chain employs TRBV5-6 and TRBJ2-7; TRBD1 aligns across 7 bases. V was clipped by 3 bases and J by 4 bases; unmatched bases: 4. There are 13 residues in the CDR3. Germline-derived CDR1 and CDR2 are SGHDT and YYEEEE. The CDR3 nucleotides are TGTGCCAGCAGCTCGACAGGGAGATACGAGCAGTACTTC. Its protein is CASSSTGRYEQYF.

CDR3: CASSPPGLAETDTDTQYF. The CDR3 nucleotides are TGTGCCAGCAGCCCCCCGGGACTAGCGGAAACCGACACAGATACGCAGTATTTT. The V gene is TRBV6-2 or TRBV6-3, the J gene TRBJ2-3; 11 bases are a match to TRBD2. Looked up from germline, CDR1 is MNHEY and CDR2 is SVGEGT. Losses at the gene ends were 6 bases for V and 2 bases for J; bases not matched to a gene: 13. This CDR3 has 18 amino acids.

The J gene is TRBJ2-7, the V gene TRBV6-5; no clear D gene. Germline lookup yields CDR1 MNHEY and CDR2 SVGAGI. V lost 6 bases and J 2 bases, leaving 8 bases between the germline ends. The CDR3 is made up of 12 amino acids. CDR3: CASRGTPYEQYF. Written as DNA, the CDR3 is TGTGCCAGCAGGGGCACTCCCTACGAGCAGTACTTC.

The V and J genes are TRBV29-1 and TRBJ1-2, with 7 positions matching TRBD1. CDR3 length: 14 amino acids. Per the germline V gene, CDR1 is SQVTM and CDR2 is ANQGSEA. The ends lost 6 bases at V and 5 bases at J; junction bases unmatched: 12. CDR3 loop: CSVARDRDLYGYTF. CDR3 in DNA: TGCAGCGTGGCCCGGGACAGAGACTTGTATGGCTACACCTTC.

The table lists this clone with a count of one. The V and J genes are TRBV19 and TRBJ1-1; 7 bases are a match to TRBD1. The CDR3 totals 13 residues. Germline V gene sequence: CDR1 LNHDA, CDR2 SQIVND (reference sequence). V lost 7 bases to trimming and J lost 10 bases; unmatched junction nucleotides: 12. The CDR3: CASNPTQGIGAFF. CDR3 DNA: TGTGCCAGTAATCCCACACAGGGGATCGGAGCTTTCTTT.